This T cell receptor (beta chain) was identified during a study of blood T cell repertoires in COVID-19 (dated by TCRdb to 2020 to 2022). At the level of the whole study: Samples covering the acute and convalescent phases of COVID-19 were provided by collaborators in the United States, Italy and Spain. The material from the prospective study consisted of cDNA or gDNA derived from T cells, B-cell-depleted T cells, or PBMCs. Deeply sampled blood TCRbeta repertoires from subjects exposed to, actively infected with, or recovered from COVID-19 were included in the dataset. The repertoires were made available in a free public database intended to serve as a resource for research on the immune response to SARS-CoV-2. The samples were drawn from two sources: the first 160 participants of the ongoing ImmuneRACE study, and 1,254 subjects contributed by 6 global collaborators. Nearly every sample came with metadata listing a de-identified subject ID, COVID-19 status, age in years and sex. Where HLA class I and class II types were available, the types were taken from metadata supplied by the sample provider, not from assay-based typing.

TCRbeta CDR3 regions were amplified from genomic DNA by means of the immunoSEQ Assay, a bias-controlled multiplex PCR. Regarding the original processing steps: The number of nucleated cells in each sample was estimated from the amplification of reference gene primers within the assay. To quantify the absolute abundance of each unique TCRbeta CDR3 rearrangement, sequence reads were collapsed and filtered. Productive Simpson clonality was computed per sample as the square root of Simpson's diversity index over productive rearrangements. In TCRdb, the immuneACCESS table is reduced to in-frame sequences with V and J assigned. These tables do not hold every clone; where another copy was compared, an unresolved V gene accounts for under half, and the others remain unexplained. For V, J and clone size, that table is used; D and trimming come from the DNA. The table for this sample lists about 220,000 clones; around 88% of them were counted only once. The top ten constitute roughly 8.2% of the sample.

What the authors observed across the whole study: The amount of clinical and demographic metadata varied by source and participant and was provided uncurated.

Collaborating institutions collected whole blood in K2EDTA tubes following their own protocols. Collaborator samples were shipped for TCRbeta analysis as frozen whole blood, isolated PBMCs, or DNA extracted from either sample type. A note on this clone: Its antigen remains unidentified. The record has no base qualities; no much larger clone is one base away.

CDR1 and CDR2 (SQVTM, ANQGSEA) derive from the germline V gene. Its CDR3 holds 15 amino acids, cysteine through phenylalanine. Just the 45-base CDR3 DNA is kept, in frame starting at base 1. V has 6 bases trimmed and J has 4 bases trimmed; junction bases matching no gene number 4. The V and J genes are TRBV29-1 and TRBJ2-6; 12 bases in the middle match TRBD1. This clonotype was sampled from a woman aged 45-60 years with acute or convalescent COVID-19. What was sequenced was peripheral blood. The CDR3 reads CSVGTGGWGANVLTF. Here is the DNA: TGCAGCGTGGGGACAGGGGGCTGGGGGGCCAACGTCCTGACTTTC.